This T cell receptor beta chain was captured by sequencing in a study of cytomegalovirus exposure and HLA in healthy donors. This clone was observed a handful of times. The antigen remains undetermined. General observations from the study: Within the approximately 130 validation repertoires, first-cohort TCR clusters tended to co-occur, according to a later analysis. The study flagged approximately 180 TCR beta chains as cytomegalovirus-associated.

Sequencing used immunoSEQ multiplex PCR; TCRdb keeps in-frame clones, though not all of them. The sample lists fewer than 250,000 clones, around nine tenths occurring once. V dropped 5 bases and J dropped 2; count of bases not matched to a gene: 2. Per the germline V gene, CDR1 is SEHNR and CDR2 is FQNEAQ (reference sequence). The CDR3 runs to 14 residues. The source is a woman aged 18-29 years in good health and CMV-seropositive. The chain recombines TRBV7-9 with TRBJ1-5; 8 positions match TRBD1. Sequenced input: PBMCs. Here the CDR3 DNA reads TGTGCCAGCAGCCCGGGACAGGGCAATCAGCCCCAGCATTTT. This gives the protein CASSPGQGNQPQHF.